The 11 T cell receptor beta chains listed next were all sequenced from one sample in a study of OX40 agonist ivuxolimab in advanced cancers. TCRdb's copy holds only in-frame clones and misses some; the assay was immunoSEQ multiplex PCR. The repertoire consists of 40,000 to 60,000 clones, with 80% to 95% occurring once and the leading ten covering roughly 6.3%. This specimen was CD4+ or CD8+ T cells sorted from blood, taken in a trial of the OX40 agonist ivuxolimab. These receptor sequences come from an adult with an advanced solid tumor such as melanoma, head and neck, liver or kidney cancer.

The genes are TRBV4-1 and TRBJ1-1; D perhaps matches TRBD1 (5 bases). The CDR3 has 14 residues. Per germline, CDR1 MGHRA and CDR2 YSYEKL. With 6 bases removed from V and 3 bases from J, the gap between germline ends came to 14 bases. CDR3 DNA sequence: TGCGCCAGCAGACCGACTACGGGGGACACTGAAGCTTTCTTT. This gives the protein CASRPTTGDTEAFF.

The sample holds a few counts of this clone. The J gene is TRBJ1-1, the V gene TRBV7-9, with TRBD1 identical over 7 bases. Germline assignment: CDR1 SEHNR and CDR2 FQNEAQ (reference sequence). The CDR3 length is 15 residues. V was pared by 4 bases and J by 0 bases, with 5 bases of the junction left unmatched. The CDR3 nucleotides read TGTGCCAGCAGCTCTCCGGGACAGATGAACACTGAAGCTTTCTTT. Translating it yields CASSSPGQMNTEAFF.

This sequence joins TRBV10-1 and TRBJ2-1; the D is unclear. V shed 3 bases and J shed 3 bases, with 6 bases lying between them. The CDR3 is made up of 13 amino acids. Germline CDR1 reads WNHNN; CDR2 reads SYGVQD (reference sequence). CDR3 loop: CASSDGGYNEQFF. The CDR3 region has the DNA TGCGCCAGCAGTGACGGCGGCTACAATGAGCAGTTCTTC.

CDR3 DNA: TGTGCCAGTATCAGGAGCGAAGGGAAGGGTCAGCCCCAGCATTTT. Translating it yields CASIRSEGKGQPQHF. The chain employs TRBV19 and TRBJ1-5; no clear D. CDR3 size: 15 residues. V lost 7 bases, J lost 6 bases, and 19 bases lay in between. The V gene's germline CDR1 is LNHDA and CDR2 SQIVND (reference sequence).

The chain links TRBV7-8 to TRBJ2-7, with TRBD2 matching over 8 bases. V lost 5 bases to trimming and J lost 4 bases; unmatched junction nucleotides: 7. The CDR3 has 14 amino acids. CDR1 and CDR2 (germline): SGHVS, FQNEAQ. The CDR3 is CASSPGLGLYEQYF. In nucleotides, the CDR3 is TGTGCCAGCAGCCCGGGACTAGGACTTTACGAGCAGTACTTC. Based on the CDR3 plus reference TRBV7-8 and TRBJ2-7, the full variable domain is GAGVSQSPRYKVAKRGQDVALRCDPISGHVSLFWYQQALGQGPEFLTYFQNEAQLDKSGLPSDRFFAERPEGSVSTLKIQRTQQEDSAVYLCASSPGLGLYEQYFGPGTRLTVT.

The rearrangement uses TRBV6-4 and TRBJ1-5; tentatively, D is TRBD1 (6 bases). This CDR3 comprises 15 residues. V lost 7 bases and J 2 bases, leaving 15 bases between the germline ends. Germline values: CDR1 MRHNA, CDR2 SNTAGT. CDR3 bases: TGTGCCAGCACCGACGGGCCAGGGGGCAATCAGCCCCAGCATTTT. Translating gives CASTDGPGGNQPQHF.

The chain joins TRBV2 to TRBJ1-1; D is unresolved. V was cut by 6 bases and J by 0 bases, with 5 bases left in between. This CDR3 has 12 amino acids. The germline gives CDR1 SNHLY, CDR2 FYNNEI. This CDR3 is CASRRLNTEAFF. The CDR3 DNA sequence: TGTGCCAGCAGAAGATTGAACACTGAAGCTTTCTTT.

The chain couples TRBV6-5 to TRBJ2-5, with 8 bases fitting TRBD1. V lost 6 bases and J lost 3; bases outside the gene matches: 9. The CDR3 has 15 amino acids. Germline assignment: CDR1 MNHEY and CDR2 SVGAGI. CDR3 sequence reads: CASRPRGQEEETQYF. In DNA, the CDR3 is TGTGCCAGCAGGCCCCGGGGACAGGAAGAAGAGACCCAGTACTTC.

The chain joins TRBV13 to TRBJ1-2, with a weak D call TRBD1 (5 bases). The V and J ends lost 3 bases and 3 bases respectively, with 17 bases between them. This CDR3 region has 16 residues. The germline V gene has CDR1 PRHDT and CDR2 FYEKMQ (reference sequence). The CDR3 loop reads CASSFRDRAVYYGYTF. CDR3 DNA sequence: TGTGCCAGCAGCTTCCGGGACCGCGCTGTCTACTATGGCTACACCTTC.

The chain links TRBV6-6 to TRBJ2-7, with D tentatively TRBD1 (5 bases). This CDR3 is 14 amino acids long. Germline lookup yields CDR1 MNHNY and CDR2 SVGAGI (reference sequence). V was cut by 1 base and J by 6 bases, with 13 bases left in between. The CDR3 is CASSYLGQGGEQYV. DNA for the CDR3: TGTGCCAGCAGTTACTTAGGGCAGGGTGGCGAGCAGTACGTC.

The CDR3 coding sequence is TGTGCCAGCAGCGTAGAGGGGACAGGGTTACAACGTGGCTACACCTTC. Its protein is CASSVEGTGLQRGYTF. This chain connects TRBV9 to TRBJ1-2; TRBD1 agrees at 9 bases. After removal of 0 bases from V and 7 bases from J, the junction contained 10 bases not matched to a gene. Germline CDR1 is SGDLS and CDR2 is YYNGEE. The CDR3 is 16 residues long.